This T cell receptor beta chain derives from a study of T cell responses to AZD1222 COVID-19 vaccine (dated by TCRdb to the early 2020s). With regard to the full study: AZD1222 recipients with second doses at about 4 weeks or about 12 weeks were pooled, because spike-specific TCR depth and breadth did not differ between schedules. Trial participants were enrolled by age into 18-55, 56-69 and 70-plus year subgroups, with about 150, 27 and 61 TCR-sequenced participants respectively. TCR sequencing was performed for some 250 trial participants, of whom 207 were given two doses of AZD1222 and approximately 25 were given two doses of MenACWY control vaccine. What the study reported, not specific to this receptor: Epitopes outside the regions mutated in the B.1.351 and B.1.1.7 variants were reportedly recognized by nearly half of the unique spike-specific TCRs. CD4 TCRs associated with the vaccine covered the entire spike protein, and the dominant responses were in regions 160-218 and 743-854. Participants were mostly white British and included more females than males, and it was suggested by the authors that clonal diversity may have been underestimated. Conclusions about previously exposed vaccinees are limited, since just five to seven AZD1222 recipients were seropositive for SARS-CoV-2 at baseline. In the small 56-69-year group, the increase in depth fell short of significance, most likely because of low power. A significant rise in spike-specific TCR breadth and depth was observed after two AZD1222 doses relative to day 0 and relative to MenACWY recipients. Because no samples from the day 14 peak response were available, repertoires could be characterized only after the peak T cell response.

As for this clone: Its specific antigen is unknown. Per-base quality was not reported, and no clone a single base away is much larger than it.

The CDR3 regions of human TCRbeta chains were analyzed by immunosequencing. The paper's processing steps were these. TCRs in the repertoires were matched against a reference library of SARS-CoV-2-specific TCRs that had been generated with the MIRA antigen-specificity platform. Breadth was defined as the fraction of unique TCRs that were SARS-CoV-2-associated. Depth was defined as the fraction of total T cells that were SARS-CoV-2-associated. Each spike-specific TCR was assigned to its reactive spike region and to a CD4 or CD8 class using the MIRA data. Log10-transformed breadth and depth values were compared by one-way ANOVA with Sidak's multiple comparisons tests. Drawn from immuneACCESS, this table holds only the in-frame rearrangements with V and J called that TCRdb kept. Clones are partly lost; checked studies trace under half to an unresolved V gene and leave the rest unexplained. V, J and clone size are those of that table, while D and trimming were read from the DNA. For this sample the table gives about 120,000 clones, of which roughly 90% were detected only once. The ten largest clones represent 3.5% to 4.5% of the sample.

V sheds 1 base and J sheds 0 bases, leaving 10 bases between their ends. Measured from the cysteine to the phenylalanine, the CDR3 is 16 residues long. The sequence is cut down to CDR3 DNA, 48 bases in frame from base 1. In the germline V gene (reference sequence), CDR1 corresponds to LGHDT and CDR2 to YNNKEL. The time point label for this specimen denotes: baseline before first vaccination. Samples from vaccinated people were obtained from the UK trials COV001 and COV002, which included a single-blind randomized controlled phase 2/3 trial of AZD1222 (ChAdOx1 nCoV-19) in healthy adults. Trial participant PBMC samples were collected at day 0 and day 28 after the second dose for TCRbeta chain sequencing.

The material was peripheral blood, obtained on day 0 of AZD1222 vaccination. The sequence was obtained from an adult in good health. The rearrangement joined TRBV3-1 (or the pseudogene TRBV3-2) to TRBJ1-5; the D gene cannot be named for sure. The CDR3 region reads CASSQGAVNSNQPQHF. The DNA reads TGTGCCAGCAGCCAAGGGGCAGTTAATAGCAATCAGCCCCAGCATTTT.